The next 4 T cell receptor beta chains were all read from a single sample in a study of T cells in women clearing cervical HPV infection (dated by TCRdb to the late 2010s). Library preparation was by the immunoSEQ multiplex PCR assay. This is the immuneACCESS table as TCRdb keeps it, with only in-frame sequences that have V and J called. A part of the clones is gone; compared with another copy, unresolved V genes explain less than half, and the rest is unexplained. This sample's records show 35,000 to 45,000 clones. The ten largest clones add up to 1.2% of the sample. Material for sequencing was blood buffy coat. These receptor sequences come from a woman aged 18-69 years with a cervical HPV16 infection that either progressed to CIN3+ or cleared (not recorded which).

A remark on this clone: The sequenced fragment ends 3 residues before the CDR3 boundary, so the rest is inferred from the germline J gene. V usage is TRBV29-1 and J usage is TRBJ1-4; TRBD1 agrees at 11 bases. The CDR3 contains 13 residues. Germline CDR1 reads SQVTM; CDR2 reads ANQGSEA. Trimming took 6 bases from V and 8 from J; bases not matched to a gene: 5. CDR3 amino acids: CSVLGTGGEKLFF. Partial CDR3 DNA: TGCAGCGTACTTGGGACAGGGGGAGAAAAA.

About this clone itself: The read stops 3 residues short of the end of the CDR3; the missing end is completed from the germline J gene. The chain carries TRBV11-2 and TRBJ2-4; the match to TRBD1 covers 9 bases. The CDR3 loop spans 15 amino acids. CDR1 is SGHAT, CDR2 FQNNGV, per germline. The J segment lost 1 base and the V segment lost 5 bases, leaving 3 bases of the junction unmatched. The CDR3 spells CASSLGQGAKNIQYF. Partial CDR3 DNA: TGTGCCAGCAGCCTCGGACAGGGGGCCAAAAACATT.

Concerning this clone itself: The observed sequence ends 3 residues before the CDR3 terminus, with the missing tail filled in from the germline J gene. This sequence joins TRBV5-1 and TRBJ1-4, with D uncertain. V lost 3 bases, J lost 0 bases, and 9 bases lay in between. CDR3 length equals 15 residues. Per the germline V gene, CDR1 is SGHRS and CDR2 is YFSETQ. The CDR3: CASSYASSTNEKLFF. The DNA read from the CDR3 is TGCGCCAGCAGCTATGCCAGTTCAACTAATGAAAAA.

As for this clone: The missing CDR3 end, 3 residues past where the read stops, is filled in from the germline J gene. The chain uses TRBV7-2 and TRBJ2-5, with TRBD2 as a possible D gene (7 bases). CDR1 and CDR2 from the germline V gene are SGHTA and FQGNSA. This CDR3 comprises 15 residues. The CDR3 is CASSRGTGGGETQYF. The part of the CDR3 DNA that was read is TGTGCCAGCAGCCGAGGCACCGGAGGGGGGGAAACC.